The source of this T cell receptor beta chain is a study of CD8 T cells in Susac syndrome. Sequencing of TCR beta was carried out in blood CD8+ and CD4+ T cells. TEMRA cells were enriched by FACS, while CD8+ and CD4+ T cells were obtained through a negative isolation that was performed magnetically. V shed 4 bases and J shed 8 bases, with 12 bases lying between them. Germline CDR1 reads SGHVS; CDR2 reads FNYEAQ. This CDR3 comprises 13 residues. A quantity of roughly 0.5 to 1 ug RNA underwent reverse transcription using random hexamers. Amplification of TCR beta CDR3 spanned 54 Vbeta and 13 Jbeta via immunoSEQ multiplex PCR. TCRdb re-analysed the immunoSEQ multiplex PCR reads in MiXCR, keeping a single row per CDR3 protein. The profile shows around 300,000 distinct CDR3 sequences, approximately 85% of them singletons.

The sequencing sample was made of CD8+ T cells from PBMCs. The sequence was collected from a human donor with multiple sclerosis. The V and J genes are TRBV7-6 and TRBJ2-4; D is perhaps TRBD1 (5 bases). The DNA for the CDR3 is TGTGCCAGCAGCTCACAGGCTAGGGACATTCAGTACTTC. It specifies CASSSQARDIQYF.